This T cell receptor (beta chain) emerged from a study of untreated major depressive disorder. Study-wide findings and caveats: TRBV05-01 (Vbeta 5.1) usage was higher in CD4+ T cells of depressed patients than controls. In every subject, the five largest TRBV05-01 clones were private. A comparatively small sample limits the generalizability of these findings.

The data were produced by immunoSEQ multiplex PCR, yet TCRdb's version contains in-frame clones alone and is incomplete. Of under 20,000 clones in the sample, about 92% are singletons; the top ten hold 0.5% to 0.7%. The V segment lost 4 bases and the J segment 6 bases; nucleotides outside the gene matches: 4. This CDR3 region has 12 residues. The germline gives CDR1 SGHDT, CDR2 YYEEEE. To note about this clone: Its target is unknown.

For at least 8 weeks, patients took no psychiatric medication. Enrichment usually gave approximately 95% pure CD4+ T cells. The clonotype comes from a woman aged 35 to 49 with major depressive disorder. Sequencing was performed on CD4+ T cells from PBMCs. The chain couples TRBV5-6 to TRBJ2-7; 7 bases align to TRBD1. The CDR3 spells CASSRAGGEQYF. In DNA form, the CDR3 reads TGTGCCAGCAGCCGAGCAGGGGGCGAGCAGTACTTC.